This section outlines one T cell receptor beta chain sequence together with its context. This clonotype was seen only a few times. Its antigen has not been determined. Base qualities were left out, and no much larger clone turns up one base away. This sample stems from a study of T cells in Graves' hyperthyroidism and ophthalmopathy (dated by TCRdb to between 2017 and 2020). Background on the whole study: Peripheral blood was sampled at the time of initial diagnosis, prior to any treatment. To identify distinguishing TCR V-J signatures, a discovery cohort of around 100 patients was used, comprising under 45 with Graves' ophthalmopathy and around 60 with stable Graves' hyperthyroidism. The 75 to 100 discovery patients were divided at random into training and test sets in a 7:3 ratio. Prospective prediction of ophthalmopathy was tested in an independent validation cohort consisting of 18 to 20 hyperthyroidism patients and about 17 patients who later progressed to ophthalmopathy. Following sampling, methimazole starting at 30 mg daily was given to hyperthyroidism patients, and high-dose intravenous methylprednisolone was given to ophthalmopathy patients. Thyroid tissue and blood T-cell repertoires from roughly 6 Graves' hyperthyroidism patients were also compared in the study. TCR Vbeta CDR3 sequencing of some 140 peripheral blood samples (fewer than 45 ophthalmopathy, about 75 hyperthyroidism and roughly 17 progressor patients) is reported in the paper.

Beyond this particular receptor, the publication reports: Blood samples also contained most of the expanded thyroid clonotypes (frequency above 0.001), which suggests that blood repertoires may reflect thyroid immune responses. In validation, the model predicted progression to ophthalmopathy with just under 71% sensitivity and about 73% specificity, a median of around six months before onset. No statistical method was used to set the sample size in advance, and investigators knew the group allocation. A 13 V-J signature model separated ophthalmopathy from stable hyperthyroidism, with around 88% sensitivity and roughly 81% specificity in cross-validation and 80%/75% in testing.

The TCR beta CDR3 regions were amplified from the RNA transcripts. A first-round RT-PCR of the TCR CDR3 used the HTBI primer set with the Qiagen OneStep RT-PCR kit. The libraries were constructed in a second round of multiplex PCR and then size-selected and purified. The libraries were sequenced on an Illumina HiSeq2000 using paired-end 100 bp reads. In the paper's pipeline: SOAPnuke was used to process the raw data, with reads discarded if the reads contained adapters or uncalled bases, had a mean Phred below 15, or lacked an exact constant-primer or identifier match. High-quality paired reads were merged with COPE v1.2.5, and unique nucleotide sequences were defined as clonotypes. MiTCR v1.1 was used to align clonotypes to the IMGT TRBV, TRBD and TRBJ reference segments. Only V-J combinations with frequency above 0.0001, covering approximately 99% of repertoires, were analysed. A TCS score was defined as the ratio of F50 (clonal expansion) to E x V (chaos), with BLOSUM62-based TCRdist applied between CDR3 peptides within each V-J. Welch's t-statistics and random forest reduced fewer than 550 V-J features to some 14, which were used in a naive Bayes classifier (R e1071). TCRdb reran the public reads through fastp at Q25 and MiXCR, keeping productive beta chains. Duplicate CDR3 protein sequences are folded into a single record with the most common DNA and genes. These V and J calls derive from TCRdb rather than the authors' analysis. The sample has a few hundred thousand distinct CDR3 sequences on record, around 20% of them singletons. Jointly, the top ten make up around 27% of the sample.

Graves' hyperthyroidism was defined as stable when no progression to ophthalmopathy occurred over 18 months of follow-up. Hyperthyroidism patients were newly diagnosed, had a disease duration of under 2 months, and were aged 18 to 65 years. Any patient with an uncontrolled infection, another autoimmune disease, pregnancy or lactation was excluded. Diagnoses were established on the basis of clinical symptoms, serum thyroxine and TRAb, thyroid ultrasound, and orbital computed tomography. Ficoll-Paque density gradient centrifugation was used to isolate PBMCs from 9.5 to 10 ml of fresh peripheral blood. Total RNA was extracted with Trizol reagent, and quality was checked on an Agilent 2100 Bioanalyzer. V is clipped by 3 bases and J by 4 bases, and the sequence between their germline boundaries is 6 bases long. The CDR3 measures 12 amino acids from cysteine to phenylalanine. Of all the DNA, just the CDR3 is kept, 36 bases in frame from base 1.

The specimen was blood. Recombination linked TRBV12-3 or TRBV12-4 to TRBJ1-2, with the D gene not confidently named. This clonotype was sampled from a man younger than 35 with Graves' hyperthyroidism. The CDR3 amino acid sequence is: CASSFRFYGYTF. Read as DNA, the sequence is TGTGCCAGCAGTTTTCGTTTCTATGGCTACACCTTC.